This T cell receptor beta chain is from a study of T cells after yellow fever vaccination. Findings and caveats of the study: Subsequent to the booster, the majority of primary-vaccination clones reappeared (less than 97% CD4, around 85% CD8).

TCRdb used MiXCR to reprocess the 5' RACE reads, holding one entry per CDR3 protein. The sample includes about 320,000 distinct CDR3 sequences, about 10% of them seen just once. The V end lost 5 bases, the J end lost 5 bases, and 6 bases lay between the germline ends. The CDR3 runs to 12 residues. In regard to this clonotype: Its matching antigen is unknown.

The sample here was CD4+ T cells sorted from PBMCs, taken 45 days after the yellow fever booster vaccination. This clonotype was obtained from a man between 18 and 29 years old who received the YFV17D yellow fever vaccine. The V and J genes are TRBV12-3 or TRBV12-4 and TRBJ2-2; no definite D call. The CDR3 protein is CASSKRTGELFF. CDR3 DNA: TGTGCCAGCAGTAAGAGGACCGGGGAGCTGTTTTTT.